Each of the 5 T cell receptor beta chains below was sequenced from the same sample in a study of cytomegalovirus exposure and HLA in healthy donors. PCR was performed using 60 Vbeta and 13 Jbeta primers. Repertoires were generated with immunoSEQ multiplex PCR, while TCRdb's copy carries only in-frame clones and drops some. The sample shows some 130,000 clones, around 70% of them seen only once. The specimen was PBMCs. These receptors all stem from a woman in her sixties or seventies in good health and CMV-seropositive.

The V and J genes are TRBV4-2 and TRBJ1-2; no clear D gene. V lost 0 bases and J lost 7, with 9 bases in between. Germline loops: CDR1 LGHNA, CDR2 YNFKEQ. This CDR3 is 13 amino acids long. CDR3: CASSQEPAFGYTF. DNA of the CDR3: TGTGCCAGCAGCCAAGAACCTGCGTTTGGCTACACCTTC.

CDR3 in amino acids: CASSESRGRLTDTQYF. DNA for the CDR3: TGCGCCAGCAGTGAGTCTCGCGGGAGGCTCACAGATACGCAGTATTTT. The J gene is TRBJ2-3, the V gene TRBV10-1, with 8 nucleotides matching TRBD2. V lost 0 bases, J lost 2 bases, and 4 bases stayed unmatched. There are 16 residues in the CDR3. Germline lookup yields CDR1 WNHNN and CDR2 SYGVQD (reference sequence).

This chain uses TRBV28 with TRBJ1-1, with D possibly being TRBD1 (5 bases). CDR3 length: 13 residues. V was shortened by 6 bases and J by 6 bases, with 14 bases between the two germline ends. Germline-derived CDR1 and CDR2 are MDHEN and SYDVKM. The chain's CDR3 is CASSDPMTAEAFF. The CDR3 DNA sequence: TGTGCCAGCAGCGATCCGATGACAGCTGAAGCTTTCTTT.

This clone was counted once. J is TRBJ1-1 and V is TRBV29-1, with D tentatively TRBD1 (6 bases). V lost 7 bases and J lost 0, with 12 bases in between. Germline V gives CDR1 SQVTM, CDR2 ANQGSEA. This CDR3 has 13 amino acids. The CDR3: CSAQGNMNTEAFF. CDR3 DNA sequence: TGCAGCGCGCAGGGGAACATGAACACTGAAGCTTTCTTT.

In this sample, this clone turned up a few times. The chain combines TRBV5-4 with TRBJ2-3; 13 bases align to TRBD2. Germline V gives CDR1 SGHNT, CDR2 YYREEE (reference sequence). The CDR3 length is 18 residues. J lost 0 bases, V lost 2 bases, and 6 bases had no gene match. CDR3 coding DNA: TGTGCCAGCAGCTTAGGGACTAGCGGGGCCCTCAGCACAGATACGCAGTATTTT. This codes for CASSLGTSGALSTDTQYF.